A single T cell receptor (beta chain) is shown here with its context. The sample is drawn from a study of PD-L1 blockade in urothelial cancer. Study background: Once treatment had started, blood was analyzed at 3 weeks (second dose) and again at 6 weeks.

The data were produced by immunoSEQ multiplex PCR, yet TCRdb's version contains in-frame clones alone and is incomplete. The sample contains 40,000 to 50,000 clones, 80% to 90% of which appear only once. This sample's time point: pretreatment peripheral blood. Sample numbers ranged from 1 to 8 per patient, encompassing pretreatment and on-treatment collections. CDR3 length: 14 amino acids. Looked up from germline, CDR1 is MGHRA and CDR2 is YSYEKL. The V gene end was trimmed by 0 bases and the J gene end by 14 bases; junction bases not matched to a gene: 10. The clonotype was recovered from a man aged 65-85 years with urothelial cancer. This chain joins TRBV4-1 and TRBJ2-3; 8 nucleotides line up with TRBD2. The sample in question was PBMCs, obtained around atezolizumab (anti-PD-L1) treatment. For the CDR3, the DNA is TGCGCCAGCAGCCAAGAAGACAGGCCGGGAGGGCCGTATTTT. Amino acid sequence: CASSQEDRPGGPYF.